This T cell receptor beta chain comes out of a study of identical twins. General observations from the study: Not following the same donors, the study drew its conclusions from cross-sectional statistical analysis. Abundant beta clonotypes from cord blood bore fewer insertions; memory repertoires lacked this pattern.

With regard to this clonotype: Its antigen is not known. This may arise from a read error, as a much more abundant clone is one base away.

A universal primer site was added by template switching, and unique molecular identifiers were carried by the cDNA. TCRdb fed the 5' RACE reads into MiXCR, producing one record per CDR3 protein. The sample yields 300,000 to 400,000 distinct CDR3 sequences, 9% to 15% seen once. These data were also filed under a second study, of yellow fever vaccine responses in identical twins.

Sequenced: CD8+ T cells sorted from blood. The origin of this receptor is a woman aged 18-29 years in good health.

This CDR3 is CASCESLAGVTQYF. For the CDR3, the DNA is TGTGCCAGCTGTGAATCCTTAGCGGGAGTGACGCAGTATTTT. The V and J genes are TRBV25-1 and TRBJ2-3; 9 nucleotides agree with TRBD2. CDR3 length: 14 amino acids. CDR1 and CDR2 from the germline V gene are MGHDK and SYGVNS. The whole variable domain, filled in from reference TRBV25-1 and TRBJ2-3, reads EADIYQTPRYLVIGTGKKITLECSQTMGHDKMYWYQQDPGMELHLIHYSYGVNSTEKGDLSSESTVSRIRTEHFPLTLESARPSHTSQYLCASCESLAGVTQYFGPGTRLTVL.